One T cell receptor beta chain is described in this entry. The clone's antigen remains unknown. The sample holds no much larger clone one base away, and base qualities are not on file. Library construction relied on RT-PCR. The instrument was an Illumina HiSeq 2500. TCRdb ran its own pipeline on the public reads, namely fastp trimming at Q25 and MiXCR clone calling, and kept in-frame beta chains. Each entry is one CDR3 protein sequence, shown with its most common DNA and genes. A total of some 850,000 distinct CDR3 sequences appear in this sample, less than 20% of them only once. Under 13% of the sample is held by the ten biggest clonotypes. This specimen belongs to a study of response to subunit inactivated influenza vaccine (dated by TCRdb to 2016 to 2018). With regard to the full study: Deep quantitative T cell receptor repertoire profiling was used in the study to track responses to a trivalent subunit inactivated influenza vaccine.

The paper's findings and limits, for the study overall: The authors proposed that each seasonal influenza vaccination may bring in only a limited number of new T cells.

Germline trimming amounts to 6 bases on V and 0 bases on J, with 5 as the count of junction bases outside the gene matches. The CDR3 has 15 amino acids, counting the end cysteine and phenylalanine. The read is trimmed to its CDR3 DNA, 45 bases read in frame from base 1. The specimen comprised PBMCs from blood, sampled 5 days after vaccination. The clonotype comes from a man in his fifties who received an inactivated influenza vaccine. Donor details come from another sample of the same person, matched by shared clones. In this chain, TRBV12-3 or TRBV12-4 is recombined with TRBJ1-5, with 7 central nucleotides matching TRBD1. The CDR3 reads CASRPGTVSNQPQHF. The sequenced DNA: TGTGCCAGCAGGCCGGGGACAGTTAGCAATCAGCCCCAGCATTTT.